This TCR beta chain was identified in a study of yellow fever vaccine responses in identical twins. Points from the study as a whole: A vaccine T cell response that seemed partly convergent and partly personalized was reported in twins.

Comments on this clonotype: Its target is unknown.

The CDR3 contains 13 residues. Trimming removed 10 bases at V and 1 base at J, with 10 bases between. Germline loops: CDR1 PRHDT, CDR2 FYEKMQ (reference sequence). Via MiXCR, TCRdb re-called the RT-PCR reads, giving one row per CDR3 protein. The sample holds around 5,800 distinct CDR3 sequences, 75% to 80% seen once. The genes are TRBV13 and TRBJ2-2, with D hard to call. The receptor was derived from a woman aged 18-30 years who received the yellow fever vaccine. Source: T cells from blood (PBMCs), unsorted or a sorted subset (not recorded which), taken before or after yellow fever vaccination (not recorded which). The CDR3 nucleotides are TGTGCCACCCAGGCAGTGAACACCGGGGAGCTGTTTTTT. It is translated as CATQAVNTGELFF.